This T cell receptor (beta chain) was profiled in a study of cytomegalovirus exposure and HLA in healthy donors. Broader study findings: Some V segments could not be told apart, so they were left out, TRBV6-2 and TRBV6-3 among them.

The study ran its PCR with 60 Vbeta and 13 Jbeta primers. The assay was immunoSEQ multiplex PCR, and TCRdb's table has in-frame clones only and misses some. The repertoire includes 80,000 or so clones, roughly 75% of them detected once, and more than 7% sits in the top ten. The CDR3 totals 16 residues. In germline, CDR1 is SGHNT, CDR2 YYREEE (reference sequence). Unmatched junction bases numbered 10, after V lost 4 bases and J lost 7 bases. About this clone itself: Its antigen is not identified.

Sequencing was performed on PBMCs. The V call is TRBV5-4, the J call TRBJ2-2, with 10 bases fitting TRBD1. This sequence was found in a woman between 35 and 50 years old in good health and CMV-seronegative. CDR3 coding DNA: TGTGCCAGCAGCGTAGACAGGGGGCGGTCTGGCGGGGAGCTGTTTTTT. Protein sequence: CASSVDRGRSGGELFF.